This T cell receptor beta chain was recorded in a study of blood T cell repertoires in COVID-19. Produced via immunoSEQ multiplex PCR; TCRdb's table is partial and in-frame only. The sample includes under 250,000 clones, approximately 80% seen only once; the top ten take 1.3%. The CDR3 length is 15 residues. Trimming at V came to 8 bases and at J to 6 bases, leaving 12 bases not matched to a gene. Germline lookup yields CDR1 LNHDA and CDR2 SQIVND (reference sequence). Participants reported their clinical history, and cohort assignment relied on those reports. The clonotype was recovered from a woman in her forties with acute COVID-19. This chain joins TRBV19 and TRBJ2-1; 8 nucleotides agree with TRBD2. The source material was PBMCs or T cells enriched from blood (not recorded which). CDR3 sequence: CASGPRGGNPNEQFF. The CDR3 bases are TGTGCCAGTGGACCCCGCGGGGGGAACCCCAATGAGCAGTTCTTC.